This is a list of T cell receptor beta chains from one sample in a study of CD8 T cells in ankylosing spondylitis. TCRdb analysed the 5' RACE reads with MiXCR anew, one entry per CDR3 protein. The data contain about 500,000 distinct CDR3 sequences, roughly 13% of them singletons. The sample comprised blood, either unsorted or a sorted T cell fraction (not recorded which). The receptors derive from a male donor with ankylosing spondylitis. CDR3s include the opening cysteine and the closing phenylalanine or tryptophan. D genes are given only for firm matches. Rows give clone size only sometimes, using once, few, many, or a class for an expanded clone.

V gene	clone size	J gene	D gene	CDR3 protein	CDR3 DNA
TRBV20-1	.	TRBJ2-1	.	CSAPAVGPTYNEQFF	TGCAGTGCTCCCGCGGTGGGTCCGACCTACAATGAGCAGTTCTTC
TRBV20-1	.	TRBJ2-6	.	CSARASFDRGANVLTF	TGCAGTGCTAGAGCCTCCTTCGACAGGGGGGCCAACGTCCTGACTTTC
TRBV27	.	TRBJ2-1	.	CASSFWTDSYNEQFF	TGTGCCAGCAGTTTTTGGACAGACTCCTACAATGAGCAGTTCTTC
TRBV20-1	few	TRBJ1-4	.	CSARDPQGPRKLFF	TGCAGTGCTAGAGATCCACAGGGTCCCCGAAAACTGTTTTTT
TRBV15	.	TRBJ2-1	TRBD2	CATSRVTSGSGGEQFF	TGTGCCACCAGCAGAGTGACTAGCGGGAGCGGGGGTGAGCAGTTCTTC
TRBV12-3/TRBV12-4	few	TRBJ1-1	.	CASIPRDALGAEAFF	TGTGCCAGCATCCCCCGGGACGCCCTTGGGGCTGAAGCTTTCTTT
TRBV9	.	TRBJ2-4	.	CASSAPGGLLAKNIQYF	TGTGCCAGCAGCGCCCCCGGGGGACTCCTAGCCAAAAACATTCAGTACTTC
TRBV29-1	.	TRBJ2-5	.	CSVLRQFQETQYF	TGCAGCGTTCTGAGACAGTTCCAAGAGACCCAGTACTTC
TRBV2	few	TRBJ1-6	.	CASSTRTPINSPLHF	TGTGCCAGCAGTACAAGGACGCCCATTAATTCACCCCTCCACTTT
TRBV3-1	.	TRBJ1-3	.	CASSQGQVDGNTIYF	TGTGCCAGCAGCCAAGGACAGGTGGACGGAAACACCATATATTTT
TRBV3-1	.	TRBJ2-3	TRBD1	CASSQVGFGTENTDTQYF	TGTGCCAGCAGCCAAGTTGGCTTTGGGACAGAGAACACAGATACGCAGTATTTT
TRBV6-4	few	TRBJ2-3	TRBD1	CASTIGQGTDTQYF	TGTGCCAGCACTATAGGACAGGGCACAGATACGCAGTATTTT
TRBV2	.	TRBJ2-1	TRBD2	CASSELFSSGRVDEQFF	TGTGCCAGCAGTGAACTTTTTTCTAGCGGGAGGGTGGATGAGCAGTTCTTC
TRBV3-1	.	TRBJ2-4	TRBD2	CASSPGGGRGNIQYF	TGTGCCAGCAGCCCGGGGGGGGGTAGGGGTAACATTCAGTACTTC
TRBV12-3/TRBV12-4	few	TRBJ2-5	.	CASSFTAEETQYF	TGTGCCAGCAGTTTTACAGCAGAAGAGACCCAGTACTTC
TRBV7-2	few	TRBJ2-1	.	CAVQGYNEQFF	TGTGCCGTACAGGGTTACAATGAGCAGTTCTTC
TRBV4-2	few	TRBJ2-2	TRBD2	CASSQDRPTSGMNTGELFF	TGTGCCAGCAGCCAAGACCGCCCGACTAGCGGTATGAACACCGGGGAGCTGTTTTTT